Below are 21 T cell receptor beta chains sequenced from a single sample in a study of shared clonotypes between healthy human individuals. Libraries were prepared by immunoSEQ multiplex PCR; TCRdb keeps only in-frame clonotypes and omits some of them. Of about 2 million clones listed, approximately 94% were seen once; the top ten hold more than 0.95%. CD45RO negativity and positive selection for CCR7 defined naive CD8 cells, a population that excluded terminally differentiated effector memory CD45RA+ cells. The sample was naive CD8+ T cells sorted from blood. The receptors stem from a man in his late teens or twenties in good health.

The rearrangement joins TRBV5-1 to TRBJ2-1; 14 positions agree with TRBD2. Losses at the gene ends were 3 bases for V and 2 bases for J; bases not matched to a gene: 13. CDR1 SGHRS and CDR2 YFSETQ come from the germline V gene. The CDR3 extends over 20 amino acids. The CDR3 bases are TGCGCCAGCAGCTCTCTCCCCGGGACTAGCGGGAGTAGGACCTACAATGAGCAGTTCTTC. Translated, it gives CASSSLPGTSGSRTYNEQFF.

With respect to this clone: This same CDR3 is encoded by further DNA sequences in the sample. The CDR3 DNA reads as TGTGCCAGCAGTTACGGTGGGGGGACCTACGAGCAGTACTTC. The encoded protein is CASSYGGGTYEQYF. The V call is TRBV6-6, the J call TRBJ2-7, with D maybe TRBD2 (6 bases). CDR3 size: 14 residues. Trimming took 2 bases from V and 2 from J, leaving 10 bases between them. Germline V lookup: CDR1 MNHNY, CDR2 SVGAGI (reference sequence).

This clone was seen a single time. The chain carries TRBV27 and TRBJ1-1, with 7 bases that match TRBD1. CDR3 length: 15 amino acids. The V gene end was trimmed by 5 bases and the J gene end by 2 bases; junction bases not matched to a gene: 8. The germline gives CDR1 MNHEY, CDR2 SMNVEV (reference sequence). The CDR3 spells CASSAGGIGNTEAFF. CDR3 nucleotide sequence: TGTGCCAGCAGTGCAGGGGGGATTGGTAACACTGAAGCTTTCTTT.

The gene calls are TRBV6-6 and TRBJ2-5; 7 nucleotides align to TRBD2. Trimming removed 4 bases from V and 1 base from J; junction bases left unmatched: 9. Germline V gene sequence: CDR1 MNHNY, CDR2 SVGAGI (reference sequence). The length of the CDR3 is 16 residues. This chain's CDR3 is CASSSPERGVQETQYF. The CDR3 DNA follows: TGTGCCAGCAGTTCCCCTGAGCGGGGTGTCCAAGAGACCCAGTACTTC.

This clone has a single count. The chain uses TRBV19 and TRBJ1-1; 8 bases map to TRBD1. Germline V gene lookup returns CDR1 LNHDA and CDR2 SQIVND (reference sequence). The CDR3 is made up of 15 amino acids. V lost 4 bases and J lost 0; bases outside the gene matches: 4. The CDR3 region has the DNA TGTGCCAGTAGTAGACAGGGGTTGATGAACACTGAAGCTTTCTTT. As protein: CASSRQGLMNTEAFF.

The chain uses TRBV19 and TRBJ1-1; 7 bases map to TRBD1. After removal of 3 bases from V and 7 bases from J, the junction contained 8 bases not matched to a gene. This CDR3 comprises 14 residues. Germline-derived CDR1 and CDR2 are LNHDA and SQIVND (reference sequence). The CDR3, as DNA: TGTGCCAGTAGTATTGGGGACAGCCATCTTGAAGCTTTCTTT. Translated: CASSIGDSHLEAFF.

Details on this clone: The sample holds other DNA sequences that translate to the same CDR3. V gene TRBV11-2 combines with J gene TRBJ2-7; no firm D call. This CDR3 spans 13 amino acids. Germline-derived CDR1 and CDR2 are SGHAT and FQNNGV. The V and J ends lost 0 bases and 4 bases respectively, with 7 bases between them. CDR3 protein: CASSLDPGYEQYF. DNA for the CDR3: TGTGCCAGCAGCTTAGACCCCGGTTACGAGCAGTACTTC.

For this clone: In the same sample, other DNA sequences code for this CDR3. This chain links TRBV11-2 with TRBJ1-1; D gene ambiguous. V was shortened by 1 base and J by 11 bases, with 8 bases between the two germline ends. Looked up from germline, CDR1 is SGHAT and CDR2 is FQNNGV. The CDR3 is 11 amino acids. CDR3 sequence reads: CASSLGQEAFF. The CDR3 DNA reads TGTGCCAGCAGCTTAGGGCAGGAGGCTTTCTTT. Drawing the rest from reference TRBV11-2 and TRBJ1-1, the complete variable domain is EAGVAQSPRYKIIEKRQSVAFWCNPISGHATLYWYQQILGQGPKLLIQFQNNGVVDDSQLPKDRFSAERLKGVDSTLKIQPAKLEDSAVYLCASSLGQEAFFGQGTRLTVV.

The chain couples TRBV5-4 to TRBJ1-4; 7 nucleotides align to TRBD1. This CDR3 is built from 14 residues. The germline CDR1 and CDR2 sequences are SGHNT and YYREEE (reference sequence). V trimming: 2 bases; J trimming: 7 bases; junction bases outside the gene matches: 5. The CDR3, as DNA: TGTGCCAGCAGCTTAAGGCAGGGGGGTGAAAAACTGTTTTTT. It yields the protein CASSLRQGGEKLFF.

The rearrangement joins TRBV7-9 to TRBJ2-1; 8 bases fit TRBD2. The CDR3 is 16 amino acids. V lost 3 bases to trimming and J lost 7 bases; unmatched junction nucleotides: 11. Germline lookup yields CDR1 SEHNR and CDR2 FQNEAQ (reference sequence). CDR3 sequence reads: CASSFSGARGWNEQFF. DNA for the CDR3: TGTGCCAGCAGCTTTAGCGGGGCGCGGGGGTGGAATGAGCAGTTCTTC. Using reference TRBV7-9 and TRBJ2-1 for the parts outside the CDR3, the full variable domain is DTGVSQNPRHKITKRGQNVTFRCDPISEHNRLYWYRQTLGQGPEFLTYFQNEAQLEKSRLLSDRFSAERPKGSFSTLEIQRTEQGDSAMYLCASSFSGARGWNEQFFGPGTRLTVL.

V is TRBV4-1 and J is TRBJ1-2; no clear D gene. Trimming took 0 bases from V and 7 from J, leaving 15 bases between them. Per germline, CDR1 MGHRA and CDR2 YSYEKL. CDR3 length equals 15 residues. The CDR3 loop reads CASSQDPTQSGGYTF. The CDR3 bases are TGCGCCAGCAGCCAAGACCCCACCCAGTCCGGTGGCTACACCTTC.

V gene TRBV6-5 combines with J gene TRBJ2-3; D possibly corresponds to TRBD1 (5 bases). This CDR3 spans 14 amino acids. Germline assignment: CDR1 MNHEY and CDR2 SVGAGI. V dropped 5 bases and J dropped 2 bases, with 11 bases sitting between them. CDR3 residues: CASSRQNPTDTQYF. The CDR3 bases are TGTGCCAGCAGTCGACAGAATCCCACAGATACGCAGTATTTT.

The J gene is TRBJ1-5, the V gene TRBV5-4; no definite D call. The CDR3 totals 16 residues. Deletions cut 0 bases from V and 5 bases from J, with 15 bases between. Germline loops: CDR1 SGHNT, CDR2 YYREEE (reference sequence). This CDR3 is CASSLAGSGSDQPQHF. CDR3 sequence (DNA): TGTGCCAGCAGCTTGGCCGGATCGGGTAGTGATCAGCCCCAGCATTTT.

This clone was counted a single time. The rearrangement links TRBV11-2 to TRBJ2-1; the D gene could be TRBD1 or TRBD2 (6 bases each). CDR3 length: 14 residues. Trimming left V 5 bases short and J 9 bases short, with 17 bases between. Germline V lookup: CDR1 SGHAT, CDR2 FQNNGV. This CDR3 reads CASSLLLEGGEQFF. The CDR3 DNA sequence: TGTGCCAGCAGCCTTCTATTGGAGGGGGGTGAGCAGTTCTTC.

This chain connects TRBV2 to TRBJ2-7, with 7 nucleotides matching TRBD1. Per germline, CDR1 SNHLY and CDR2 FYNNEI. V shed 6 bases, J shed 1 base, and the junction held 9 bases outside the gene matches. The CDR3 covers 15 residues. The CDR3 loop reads CASSLTGVPSYEQYF. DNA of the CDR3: TGTGCCAGCAGCCTTACAGGGGTTCCTTCCTACGAGCAGTACTTC.

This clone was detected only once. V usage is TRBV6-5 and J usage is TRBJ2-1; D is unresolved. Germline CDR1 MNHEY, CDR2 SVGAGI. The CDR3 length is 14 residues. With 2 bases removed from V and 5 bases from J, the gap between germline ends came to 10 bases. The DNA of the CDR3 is TGTGCCAGCAGTTACAGGGCTAGTCACAATGAGCAGTTCTTC. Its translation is CASSYRASHNEQFF.

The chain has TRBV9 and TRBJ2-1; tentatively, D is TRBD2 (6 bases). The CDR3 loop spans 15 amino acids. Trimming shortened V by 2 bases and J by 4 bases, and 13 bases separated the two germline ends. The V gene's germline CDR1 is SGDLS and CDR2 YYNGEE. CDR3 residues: CASSVRGADYNEQFF. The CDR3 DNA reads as TGTGCCAGCAGCGTGCGGGGAGCGGATTACAATGAGCAGTTCTTC.

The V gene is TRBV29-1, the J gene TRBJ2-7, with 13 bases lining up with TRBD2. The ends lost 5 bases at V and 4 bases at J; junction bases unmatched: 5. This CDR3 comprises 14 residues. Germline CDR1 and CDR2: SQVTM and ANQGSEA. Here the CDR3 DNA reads TGCAGCGTTTTCTCGACTAGCGGGGGGTACGAGCAGTACTTC. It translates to CSVFSTSGGYEQYF.

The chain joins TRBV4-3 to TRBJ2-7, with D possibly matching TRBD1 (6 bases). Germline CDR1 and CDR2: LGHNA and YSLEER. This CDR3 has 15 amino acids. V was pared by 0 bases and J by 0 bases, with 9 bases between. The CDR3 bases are TGCGCCAGCAGCCAAGATCTGACAGGCTCCTACGAGCAGTACTTC. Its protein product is CASSQDLTGSYEQYF.

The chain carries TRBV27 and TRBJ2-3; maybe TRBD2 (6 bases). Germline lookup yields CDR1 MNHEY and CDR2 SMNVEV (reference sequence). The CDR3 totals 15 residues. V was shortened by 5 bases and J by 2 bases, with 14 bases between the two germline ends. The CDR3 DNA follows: TGTGCCAGCAGTCCTAGCGCGGGGCACACAGATACGCAGTATTTT. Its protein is CASSPSAGHTDTQYF.

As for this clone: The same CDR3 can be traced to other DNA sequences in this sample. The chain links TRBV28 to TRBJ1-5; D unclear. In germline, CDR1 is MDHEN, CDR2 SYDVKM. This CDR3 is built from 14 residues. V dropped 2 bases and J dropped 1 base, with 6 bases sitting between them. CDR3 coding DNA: TGTGCCAGCAGTTTAGAATCCAGCAATCAGCCCCAGCATTTT. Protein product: CASSLESSNQPQHF.